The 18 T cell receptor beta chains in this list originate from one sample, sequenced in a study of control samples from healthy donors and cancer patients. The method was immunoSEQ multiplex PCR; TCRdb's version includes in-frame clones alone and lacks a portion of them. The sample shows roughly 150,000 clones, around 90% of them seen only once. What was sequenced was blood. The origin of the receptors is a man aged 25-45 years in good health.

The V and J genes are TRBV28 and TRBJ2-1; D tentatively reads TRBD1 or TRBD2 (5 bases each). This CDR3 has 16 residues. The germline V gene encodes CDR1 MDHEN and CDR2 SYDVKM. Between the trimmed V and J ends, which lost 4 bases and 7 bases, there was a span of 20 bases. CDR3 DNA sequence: TGTGCCAGCAGTTCCCTCACGAGGGGTAATACGAATGAGCAGTTCTTC. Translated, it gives CASSSLTRGNTNEQFF. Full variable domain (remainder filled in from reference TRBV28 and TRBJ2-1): DVKVTQSSRYLVKRTGEKVFLECVQDMDHENMFWYRQDPGLGLRLIYFSYDVKMKEKGDIPEGYSVSREKKERFSLILESASTNQTSMYLCASSSLTRGNTNEQFFGPGTRLTVL.

This chain's CDR3 is CASSSLDRDNQPQHF. CDR3 nucleotides: TGTGCCAGCAGTAGTTTGGACAGAGACAATCAGCCCCAGCATTTT. The chain employs TRBV27 and TRBJ1-5; a possible D gene is TRBD1 (6 bases). V shed 5 bases and J shed 3 bases, with 14 bases lying between them. CDR1 is MNHEY and CDR2 is SMNVEV in the germline V gene (reference sequence). The CDR3 is 15 residues long.

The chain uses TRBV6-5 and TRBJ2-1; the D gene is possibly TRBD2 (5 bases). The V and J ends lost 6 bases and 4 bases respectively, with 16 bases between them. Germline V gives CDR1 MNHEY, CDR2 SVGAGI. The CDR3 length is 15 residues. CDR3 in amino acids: CASRSLGGFYNEQFF. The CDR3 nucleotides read TGTGCCAGCAGATCTTTGGGCGGGTTTTACAATGAGCAGTTCTTC.

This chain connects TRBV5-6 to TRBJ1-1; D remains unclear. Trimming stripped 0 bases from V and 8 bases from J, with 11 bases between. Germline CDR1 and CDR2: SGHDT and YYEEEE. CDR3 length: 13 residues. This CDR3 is CASSLVLRREAFF. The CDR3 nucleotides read TGTGCCAGCAGCTTGGTGTTACGGAGAGAAGCTTTCTTT.

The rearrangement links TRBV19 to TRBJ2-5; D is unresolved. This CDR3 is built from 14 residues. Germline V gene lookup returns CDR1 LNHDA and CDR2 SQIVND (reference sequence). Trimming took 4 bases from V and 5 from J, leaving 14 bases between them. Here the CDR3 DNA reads TGTGCCAGTAGTACCAACGGGCGTCAGGAGACCCAGTACTTC. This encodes CASSTNGRQETQYF.

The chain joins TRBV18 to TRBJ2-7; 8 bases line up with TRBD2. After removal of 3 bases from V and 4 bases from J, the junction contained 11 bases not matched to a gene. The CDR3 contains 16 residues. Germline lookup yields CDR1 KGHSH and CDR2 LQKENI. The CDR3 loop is CASSPPGGGTFYEQYF. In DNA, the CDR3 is TGTGCCAGCTCACCCCCGGGCGGGGGGACCTTTTACGAGCAGTACTTC.

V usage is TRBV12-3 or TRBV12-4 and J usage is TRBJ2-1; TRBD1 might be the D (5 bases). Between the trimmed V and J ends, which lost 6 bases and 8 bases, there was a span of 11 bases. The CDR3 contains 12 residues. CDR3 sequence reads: CASSPDSDEQFF. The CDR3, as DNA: TGTGCCAGCAGCCCCGACAGTGATGAGCAGTTCTTC.

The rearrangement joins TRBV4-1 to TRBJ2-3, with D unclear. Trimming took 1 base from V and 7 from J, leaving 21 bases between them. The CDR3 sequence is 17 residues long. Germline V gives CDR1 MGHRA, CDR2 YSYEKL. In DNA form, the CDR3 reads TGCGCCAGCAGCCAAGTTTCCGAAACAGCCCTCGGATATACGCAGTATTTT. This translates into CASSQVSETALGYTQYF.

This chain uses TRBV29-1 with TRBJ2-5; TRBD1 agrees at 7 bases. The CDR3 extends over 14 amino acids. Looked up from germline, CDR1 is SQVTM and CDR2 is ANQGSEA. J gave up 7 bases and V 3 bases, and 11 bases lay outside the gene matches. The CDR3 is CSVETGTDRATQYF. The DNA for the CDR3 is TGCAGCGTTGAGACAGGGACGGATCGTGCGACCCAGTACTTC.

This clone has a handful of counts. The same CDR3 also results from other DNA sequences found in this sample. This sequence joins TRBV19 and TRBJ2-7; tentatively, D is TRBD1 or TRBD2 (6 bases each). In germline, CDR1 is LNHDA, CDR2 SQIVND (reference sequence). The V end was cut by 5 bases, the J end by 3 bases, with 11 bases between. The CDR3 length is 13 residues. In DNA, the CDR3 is TGTGCCAGTAGTTCGCGGGACAACTACGAGCAGTACTTC. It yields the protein CASSSRDNYEQYF.

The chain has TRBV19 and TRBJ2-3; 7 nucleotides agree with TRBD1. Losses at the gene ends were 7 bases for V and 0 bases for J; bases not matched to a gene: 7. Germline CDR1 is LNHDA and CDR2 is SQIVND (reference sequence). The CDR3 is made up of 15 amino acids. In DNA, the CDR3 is TGTGCCAGTACCCCCGACAGGGTGAGCACAGATACGCAGTATTTT. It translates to CASTPDRVSTDTQYF.

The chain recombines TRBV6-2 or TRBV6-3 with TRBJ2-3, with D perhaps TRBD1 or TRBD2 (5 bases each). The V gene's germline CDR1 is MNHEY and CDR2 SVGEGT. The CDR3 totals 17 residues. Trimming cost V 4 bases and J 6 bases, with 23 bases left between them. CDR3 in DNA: TGTGCCAGCAGTTTCGGTCCCGGGGCCGGAGTGTTGGATACGCAGTATTTT. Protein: CASSFGPGAGVLDTQYF.

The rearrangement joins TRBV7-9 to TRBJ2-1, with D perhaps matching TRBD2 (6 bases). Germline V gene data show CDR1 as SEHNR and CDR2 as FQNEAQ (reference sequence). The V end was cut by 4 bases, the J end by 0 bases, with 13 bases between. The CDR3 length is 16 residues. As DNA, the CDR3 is TGTGCCAGCAGCTGGGGGGACGGGACCTCCTACAATGAGCAGTTCTTC. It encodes CASSWGDGTSYNEQFF.

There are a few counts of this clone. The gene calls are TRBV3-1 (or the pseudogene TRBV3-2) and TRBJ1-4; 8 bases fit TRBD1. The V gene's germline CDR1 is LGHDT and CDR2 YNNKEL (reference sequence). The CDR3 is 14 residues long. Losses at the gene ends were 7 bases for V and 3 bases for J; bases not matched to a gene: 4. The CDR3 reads CASNLQGANEKLFF. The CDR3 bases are TGTGCCAGCAACCTACAGGGGGCTAATGAAAAACTGTTTTTT.

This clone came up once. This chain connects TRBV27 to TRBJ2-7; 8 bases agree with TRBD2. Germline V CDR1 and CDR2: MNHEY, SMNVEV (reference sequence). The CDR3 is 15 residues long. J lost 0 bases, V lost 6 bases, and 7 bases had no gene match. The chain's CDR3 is CASSRGSGSSYEQYF. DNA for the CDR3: TGTGCCAGCAGCCGAGGGAGCGGGAGCTCCTACGAGCAGTACTTC.

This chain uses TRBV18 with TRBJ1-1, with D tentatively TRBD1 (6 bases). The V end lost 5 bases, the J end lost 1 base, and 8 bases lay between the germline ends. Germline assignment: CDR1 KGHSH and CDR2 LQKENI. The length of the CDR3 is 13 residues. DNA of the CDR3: TGTGCCAGCTCATCGGACAGGAACACTGAAGCTTTCTTT. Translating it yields CASSSDRNTEAFF. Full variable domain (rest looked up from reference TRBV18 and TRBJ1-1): NAGVMQNPRHLVRRRGQEARLRCSPMKGHSHVYWYRQLPEEGLKFMVYLQKENIIDESGMPKERFSAEFPKEGPSILRIQQVVRGDSAAYFCASSSDRNTEAFFGQGTRLTVV.

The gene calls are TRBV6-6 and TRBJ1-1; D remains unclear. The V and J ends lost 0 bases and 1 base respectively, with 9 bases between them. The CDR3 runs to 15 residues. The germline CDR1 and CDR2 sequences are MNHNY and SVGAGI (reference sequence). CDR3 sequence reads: CASSYSETGNTEAFF. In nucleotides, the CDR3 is TGTGCCAGCAGTTACTCCGAGACGGGGAACACTGAAGCTTTCTTT.

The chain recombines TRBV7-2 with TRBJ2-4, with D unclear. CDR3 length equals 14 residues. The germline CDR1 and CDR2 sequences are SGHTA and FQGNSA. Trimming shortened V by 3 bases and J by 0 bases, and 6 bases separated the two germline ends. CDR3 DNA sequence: TGTGCCAGCAGCTTCCCTGGAGCCAAAAACATTCAGTACTTC. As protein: CASSFPGAKNIQYF. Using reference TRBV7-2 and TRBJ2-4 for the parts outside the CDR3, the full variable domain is GAGVSQSPSNKVTEKGKDVELRCDPISGHTALYWYRQSLGQGLEFLIYFQGNSAPDKSGLPSDRFSAERTGGSVSTLTIQRTQQEDSAVYLCASSFPGAKNIQYFGAGTRLSVL.